Given below is one TCR beta chain in context. Clones were sequenced by immunoSEQ multiplex PCR, and TCRdb holds only the in-frame ones, with some missing. The sample yields under 200,000 clones, roughly nine tenths seen once. The sample originates from a study of T cell responses to AZD1222 COVID-19 vaccine. Trimming took off 4 bases at V and 0 bases at J, with 10 bases between the two ends. The CDR3 loop spans 15 amino acids. The germline V gene has CDR1 SGHTA and CDR2 FQGNSA. This clonotype originated in an adult who received the AZD1222 COVID-19 vaccine. The V gene is TRBV7-2, the J gene TRBJ2-1, with D perhaps TRBD2 (6 bases). Sequencing used peripheral blood, obtained 28 days after the second AZD1222 dose. The CDR3 sequence: CASSSGRDSYNEQFF. The CDR3 DNA follows: TGTGCCAGCAGCTCCGGGAGAGACTCCTACAATGAGCAGTTCTTC. Based on the CDR3 plus reference TRBV7-2 and TRBJ2-1, the full variable domain is GAGVSQSPSNKVTEKGKDVELRCDPISGHTALYWYRQSLGQGLEFLIYFQGNSAPDKSGLPSDRFSAERTGGSVSTLTIQRTQQEDSAVYLCASSSGRDSYNEQFFGPGTRLTVL.